This TCR beta chain was sequenced for a study of post-analysis software for immune sequencing data. Across the study: The patients showed relapsing-remitting, secondary progressive and progressive-relapsing multiple sclerosis courses.

This clonotype was detected a few times. What it binds is not known. Unique molecular identifiers featured in each of the TCR beta cDNA libraries. TCRdb reprocessed the PCR reads via MiXCR and lists one record per CDR3 protein. This sample yields hundreds of thousands of distinct CDR3 sequences, of which approximately 30% are seen a single time; about 0.5% belongs to the top ten. Germline V CDR1 and CDR2: MNHNS, SASEGT. The CDR3 covers 14 residues. Trimming cost V 2 bases and J 2 bases, with 9 bases left between them. Whole-study results and caveats: Multiple sclerosis patients had significantly lower normalized Chao1 diversity than controls. The study found TRBV5-6, TRBV5-1 and TRBV20-1 among 5 or 6 TRBV segments more frequent in patients than controls. F measure clustering grouped samples strongly by preparation batch.

The receptor's source is a girl aged 5 to 17 with multiple sclerosis. Material: blood. The chain employs TRBV6-1 and TRBJ2-5; tentatively, D is TRBD2 (6 bases). This CDR3 reads CASSERGKQETQYF. CDR3 DNA: TGTGCCAGCAGTGAACGGGGGAAACAAGAGACCCAGTACTTC.